This paragraph reports one T cell receptor beta chain. What it binds is not known. The CDR3 has 16 amino acids. Per germline, CDR1 DFQATT and CDR2 SNEGSKA (reference sequence). After removal of 2 bases from V and 2 bases from J, the junction contained 11 bases not matched to a gene. This sample is part of a study of T-cell memory formation after mild COVID-19. TCRdb re-called the 5' RACE reads through MiXCR, storing one row per CDR3 protein. The table has 550,000 to 600,000 distinct CDR3 sequences, 20% to 25% seen once. Study-level findings and limits: The study found contracting CD4+ clones mainly in CM and EM and contracting CD8+ clones in EMRA.

Sequencing was carried out using PBMCs or a T cell subset sorted from them (not recorded which). The TCR sequence derives from an adult woman who had mild COVID-19 (a few samples of this study predate the infection). Cell type and time point are not known. The V call is TRBV20-1, the J call TRBJ2-5, with 7 bases that match TRBD2. The CDR3 nucleotides are TGCAGTGCTAGATCTCTTCGGCTAGCGGCACAAGAGACCCAGTACTTC. Its translation: CSARSLRLAAQETQYF.